This T cell receptor beta chain was profiled in a study of beta chain features in type 1 diabetes listed by TCRdb under 2018. Looking at the study overall: No differences in mean age, gender distribution, total cell number or subset yield were found between patients and healthy donors. Across all samples, about 110 million sorted cells were examined, and cell number per subset correlated strongly with RNA yield. In the study, TCRB repertoires of sorted circulating CD4+ T cell subsets from recently diagnosed type 1 diabetes patients were compared with those of matched healthy donors. Whereas all 28 donors provided naive and central memory subsets, regulatory and stem cell-like memory subsets were isolated from just 8 patients and about 8 healthy donors.

The investigation overall reported the following: Type 1 diabetes patients showed a moderate but significant shortening of TCRB CDR3 length in all four CD4+ subsets. Because cDNA was sequenced instead of genomic DNA, highly expressing activated cells could be over-represented, though the groups showed no difference in activation or CD3 levels. Only small numbers of individuals were included in the HLA sub-analyses, which left unresolved whether HLA type had any influence on TCRB rearrangement. PCR may preferentially amplify shorter templates, but because patient and control samples were amplified and corrected together, any resulting skew would affect both groups equally. Naive, central memory and regulatory TCRB repertoires appeared to be more similar among patients than among healthy donors. At VDJ recombination sites, type 1 diabetes patients had fewer insertions and more deleted nucleotides, which implies abnormalities in thymic rearrangement.

From each donor, a single peripheral blood sample of roughly 0.11 L on average was drawn into heparinised tubes. A BD FACSAria II was used to sort naive, central memory, regulatory and stem cell-like memory CD4+ T cells with a panel that included CD45RO, CCR7, CD25, CD127, CD95 and CD27. A purity above 98% was achieved for all sorted populations. Right away, PBMCs were isolated by Lymphoprep density gradient centrifugation and were stained directly, with no culture step. So that batch effects would be minimized, each experiment stained and sorted samples in pairs, pairing one healthy donor with one patient. The entire amount of isolated RNA was reverse transcribed using the High Capacity cDNA Reverse Transcription Kit, so the sequenced TCRB transcripts were expressed ones. Deep immunoSEQ sequencing was performed on naive, central memory and regulatory T cell samples, with an average of about 4 million total reads per sample. Sorted cells were lysed in RLT buffer, and RNA was extracted using DNase-treated RNeasy Micro or Mini kits according to cell number. Each cell subset was processed on its own to prevent cross-contamination, while patient and healthy donor samples were processed together. TCRB sequences were amplified from cDNA with the immunoSEQ multiplex PCR, producing 87-bp fragments spanning the CDR3 region. Sequencing of the amplicons was performed on the Illumina HiSeq platform. The paper's processing steps were these. PCR bias was computationally corrected using synthetic template baselines, reads within Hamming distance 2 were collapsed, and singletons that could not be merged were discarded. Reads were aligned against IMGT so that V, D and J genes, CDR3 length and insertions or deletions at six rearrangement sites could be assigned. Clonotype counts were normalized to sorted cell number within each subset before computing true diversity and Gini coefficients with the tcR R package. The overlap coefficient, calculated on TCRB nucleotide sequences, was used to measure repertoire sharing. As stored in TCRdb, this immuneACCESS dataset retains in-frame rearrangements with V and J assigned. A fraction of the clones does not appear; measured against another copy, unresolved V genes explain less than half of the discrepancy, and the remainder lacks a known reason. That table supplies the V and J calls and clone size; D and trimming were determined from the DNA. Present in this sample are under 250,000 clones, about a tenth of which were seen just once. Less than 1.5% of the sample rests with the top ten.

As concerns this clone: The clone's antigen remains unknown. No quality values exist for individual bases; no much larger clone is one base distant.

From the germline V gene (reference sequence), CDR1 is SEHNR and CDR2 is FQNEAQ. Germline trimming: 3 bases from V, 3 bases from J; junction bases outside gene matches: 0. The CDR3, from cysteine to phenylalanine, totals 13 residues. The kept DNA is CDR3 alone, 39 bases in frame from the first base. This TCR was sampled from a man aged 18 to 30 in good health. Recombination linked TRBV7-9 to TRBJ2-7; TRBD2 matches 9 bases in the middle. The sample consisted of central memory CD4+ T cells from blood. In nucleotide form, the sequence is TGTGCCAGCAGCTTGCGGGAGGGCTACGAGCAGTACTTC. Its translation reads: CASSLREGYEQYF.